The 27 T cell receptor beta chains in this list originate from one sample, sequenced in a study of T cell clonotyping in hematopoietic cell transplantation. Sequencing was performed with immunoSEQ multiplex PCR; in TCRdb, only in-frame clones are kept and a portion is missing. The table shows about 11,000 clones, with 40% to 55% occurring only once. Sequencing was performed on PBMCs, taken 30 days after allogeneic stem cell transplant. The receptors originated from a male patient aged 50 to 60 who had an allogeneic stem cell transplant from an unrelated donor, so the T cells may come from the graft donor. Some clones in this sample may be carry-over from other donors' samples.

The chain has TRBV4-1 and TRBJ1-2, with D perhaps matching TRBD1 (5 bases). CDR1 is MGHRA, CDR2 YSYEKL, per germline. The CDR3 is 15 residues long. V gave up 3 bases and J gave up 1 base, with 12 bases separating them. As DNA, the CDR3 is TGCGCCAGCAGCCAGACCCAGACAGATAACTATGGCTACACCTTC. It specifies CASSQTQTDNYGYTF.

The CDR3 DNA sequence: TGTGCCGCCCGGCGCGGGGCGGGCTATGGCTACACCTTC. Translated, it gives CAARRGAGYGYTF. The chain couples TRBV25-1 to TRBJ1-2; D possibly corresponds to TRBD1 (5 bases). CDR1 is MGHDK, CDR2 SYGVNS, per germline. The length of the CDR3 is 13 residues. V lost 11 bases and J 4 bases, leaving 17 bases between the germline ends.

The rearrangement links TRBV7-2 to TRBJ2-7, with D perhaps matching TRBD1 (6 bases). Germline CDR1 and CDR2: SGHTA and FQGNSA. The CDR3 is 15 residues long. The V and J ends lost 5 bases and 2 bases respectively, with 16 bases between them. The CDR3: CASSIQTGPAYEQYF. The CDR3 nucleotides are TGTGCCAGCAGCATCCAGACAGGCCCTGCCTACGAGCAGTACTTC.

The sample holds one count of this clone. The chain uses TRBV5-1 and TRBJ2-7; TRBD1 is a possible D gene (6 bases). The CDR3 is 14 residues long. V was shortened by 2 bases and J by 0 bases, with 9 bases between the two germline ends. Germline-derived CDR1 and CDR2 are SGHRS and YFSETQ. The CDR3 DNA reads as TGCGCCAGCAGCTTCAGGACAGCCTCCTACGAGCAGTACTTC. It is translated as CASSFRTASYEQYF.

This clone has just a few counts. The J gene is TRBJ2-6, the V gene TRBV11-2, with TRBD2 as a possible D gene (5 bases). The CDR3 consists of 15 residues. Germline-derived CDR1 and CDR2 are SGHAT and FQNNGV. V was cut by 8 bases and J by 2 bases, with 13 bases left in between. The chain's CDR3 is CASGNRGTGANVLTF. The CDR3 coding sequence is TGTGCCAGCGGCAACCGGGGAACTGGGGCCAACGTCCTGACTTTC.

The chain uses TRBV7-6 and TRBJ2-7, with TRBD1 identical over 9 bases. The germline V gene has CDR1 SGHVS and CDR2 FNYEAQ. Trimming at V came to 1 base and at J to 4 bases, leaving 2 bases not matched to a gene. The length of the CDR3 is 14 residues. CDR3 residues: CASSLGQGGYEQYF. The CDR3 DNA follows: TGTGCCAGCAGCTTAGGACAGGGGGGTTACGAGCAGTACTTC.

The gene calls are TRBV30 and TRBJ1-1; D is ambiguous. The CDR3 is 14 amino acids. Germline V CDR1 and CDR2: GTSNPN, SVGIG (reference sequence). V was shortened by 0 bases and J by 4 bases, with 12 bases between the two germline ends. The CDR3 region has the DNA TGTGCCTGGAGTGTTCCTGTCGGGGTCACTGAAGCTTTCTTT. Protein sequence: CAWSVPVGVTEAFF.

In its sample, this clone was seen once. The CDR3 coding sequence is TGTGCCTGGACCGTGGGGTTCTCTGGGGCCAACGTCCTGACTTTC. Amino acid sequence: CAWTVGFSGANVLTF. V is TRBV30 and J is TRBJ2-6; D is unresolved. Germline lookup yields CDR1 GTSNPN and CDR2 SVGIG (reference sequence). CDR3 size: 15 residues. Trimming stripped 4 bases from V and 0 bases from J, with 10 bases between.

This rearrangement joins TRBV2 to TRBJ1-5; D ambiguous. Germline-derived CDR1 and CDR2 are SNHLY and FYNNEI. CDR3 size: 12 residues. The V gene lost 7 bases and the J gene lost 5 bases, with 9 bases spanning the gap. CDR3: CASKGLHQPQHF. In nucleotides, the CDR3 is TGTGCCAGCAAGGGATTGCATCAGCCCCAGCATTTT.

As to this clone: A read error may produce the germline difference seen at one junction end. The CDR3 DNA follows: TGTGCCTGGAGTTCTATGGAGATCACCTTT. It translates to CAWSSMEITF. The chain recombines TRBV30 with TRBJ1-1; unclear D gene. The CDR3 runs 10 residues. Per germline, CDR1 GTSNPN and CDR2 SVGIG (reference sequence).

V and J are TRBV30 and TRBJ1-2; D unresolved. The ends were cut back, 0 bases at V and 3 bases at J, with 8 bases in the middle. The germline V gene has CDR1 GTSNPN and CDR2 SVGIG (reference sequence). The CDR3 totals 13 residues. This chain's CDR3 is CAWSVNEDYGYTF. CDR3 DNA sequence: TGTGCCTGGAGTGTCAATGAGGACTATGGCTACACCTTC.

The rearrangement uses TRBV6-5 and TRBJ2-7, with D perhaps assigned TRBD1 or TRBD2 (5 bases each). Germline V gene data show CDR1 as MNHEY and CDR2 as SVGAGI. The ends were cut back, 7 bases at V and 6 bases at J, with 16 bases in the middle. This CDR3 has 13 amino acids. The CDR3 bases are TGTGCCAGCACCTCCGGGACCGGGTCCGAGCAGTACTTC. This gives the protein CASTSGTGSEQYF.

The rearrangement links TRBV7-2 to TRBJ1-5; D not resolved. Germline V gene data show CDR1 as SGHTA and CDR2 as FQGNSA. Trimming left V 3 bases short and J 1 base short, with 7 bases between. The CDR3 is made up of 14 amino acids. CDR3 protein: CASSFSVSNQPQHF. The CDR3 DNA reads TGTGCCAGCAGCTTCTCGGTGAGCAATCAGCCCCAGCATTTT.

This clone was counted between two and nine times. The CDR3 region has the DNA TGTGCCAGCAGTTCTACATATGGGGATGAAAAACTGTTTTTT. Its translation: CASSSTYGDEKLFF. The chain employs TRBV27 and TRBJ1-4; D not resolved. This CDR3 is 14 amino acids long. Germline values: CDR1 MNHEY, CDR2 SMNVEV (reference sequence). V was shortened by 4 bases and J by 6 bases, with 12 bases between the two germline ends.

DNA of the CDR3: TGTGCCAGCATGGAGGGCCCTGCAGCAGATACGCAGTATTTT. Its translation is CASMEGPAADTQYF. This sequence joins TRBV9 and TRBJ2-3; tentatively, D is TRBD2 (6 bases). V lost 6 bases and J 4 bases, leaving 15 bases between the germline ends. The CDR3 is 14 amino acids. Germline V gene lookup returns CDR1 SGDLS and CDR2 YYNGEE.

The V call is TRBV4-3, the J call TRBJ1-1; D not certain. Germline assignment: CDR1 LGHNA and CDR2 YSLEER. Trimming took off 3 bases at V and 1 base at J, with 18 bases between the two ends. The CDR3 has 17 residues. The CDR3 is CASSQDPGLKGNTEAFF. Here the CDR3 DNA reads TGCGCCAGCAGCCAGGATCCCGGACTTAAGGGGAACACTGAAGCTTTCTTT.

This clone was counted only a few times. V is TRBV30 and J is TRBJ1-1; tentative D call: TRBD1 (5 bases). V was trimmed by 0 bases and J by 5 bases, leaving 10 bases between them. From germline, CDR1 is GTSNPN and CDR2 SVGIG (reference sequence). The CDR3 extends over 13 amino acids. CDR3 residues: CAWSVRKGTEAFF. Written as DNA, the CDR3 is TGTGCCTGGAGTGTGAGGAAGGGGACTGAAGCTTTCTTT.

This chain connects TRBV7-2 to TRBJ2-3; the D is unclear. Germline CDR1 reads SGHTA; CDR2 reads FQGNSA. Trimming removed 5 bases from V and 2 bases from J, with 5 bases in between. This CDR3 is 12 amino acids long. CDR3 DNA sequence: TGTGCCAGCAGCCCGCCCACAGATACGCAGTATTTT. Its protein is CASSPPTDTQYF.

The V and J genes are TRBV4-2 and TRBJ2-7, with D possibly being TRBD1 or TRBD2 (5 bases each). V lost 1 base and J 0 bases, leaving 13 bases between the germline ends. This CDR3 region has 16 residues. Germline lookup yields CDR1 LGHNA and CDR2 YNFKEQ. The CDR3 nucleotides are TGTGCCAGCAGCCAAGCCGTAGGGGAGACCTCCTACGAGCAGTACTTC. Encoded protein: CASSQAVGETSYEQYF.

The chain recombines TRBV30 with TRBJ1-5; 10 nucleotides agree with TRBD1. Per the germline V gene, CDR1 is GTSNPN and CDR2 is SVGIG (reference sequence). Trimming removed 0 bases from V and 5 bases from J; junction bases left unmatched: 4. This CDR3 comprises 15 residues. The CDR3 nucleotides are TGTGCCTGGAGTGTACTGGGACAGGGGTATCAGCCCCAGCATTTT. It encodes CAWSVLGQGYQPQHF.

The rearrangement uses TRBV29-1 and TRBJ2-1; 7 bases match TRBD2. The trim removed 7 bases at V and 0 bases at J, leaving 6 bases unmatched. The length of the CDR3 is 14 residues. Per the germline V gene, CDR1 is SQVTM and CDR2 is ANQGSEA. The DNA of the CDR3 is TGCAGCGATCGCGGGGAGGGCTCCTACAATGAGCAGTTCTTC. It codes for CSDRGEGSYNEQFF.

This clone has more than one count but fewer than ten. The chain uses TRBV19 and TRBJ2-4, with D possibly called TRBD1 or TRBD2 (5 bases each). Germline-derived CDR1 and CDR2 are LNHDA and SQIVND (reference sequence). Trimming stripped 10 bases from V and 4 bases from J, with 17 bases between. The CDR3 is 14 residues long. CDR3 in DNA: TGTGCCACCCTGGGGTGGGACGGAAAAAACATTCAGTACTTC. The encoded protein is CATLGWDGKNIQYF. Full variable domain (rest looked up from reference TRBV19 and TRBJ2-4): DGGITQSPKYLFRKEGQNVTLSCEQNLNHDAMYWYRQDPGQGLRLIYYSQIVNDFQKGDIAEGYSVSREKKESFPLTVTSAQKNPTAFYLCATLGWDGKNIQYFGAGTRLSVL.

A few counts support this clone. The rearrangement links TRBV4-1 to TRBJ2-7, with 7 bases matching TRBD1. V shed 2 bases, J shed 0 bases, and the junction held 7 bases outside the gene matches. This CDR3 is 16 amino acids long. Germline V gene sequence: CDR1 MGHRA, CDR2 YSYEKL. CDR3 sequence reads: CASSQIPGQVSYEQYF. In DNA, the CDR3 is TGCGCCAGCAGCCAAATACCCGGACAGGTCTCCTACGAGCAGTACTTC.

There are a few counts of this clone. The gene calls are TRBV30 and TRBJ1-5; TRBD1 aligns across 8 bases. The CDR3 is 16 amino acids. V gave up 5 bases and J gave up 2 bases; unmatched junction bases: 11. CDR1 and CDR2 (germline): GTSNPN, SVGIG (reference sequence). The CDR3 sequence is CAWQQSQGAGNQPQHF. CDR3 nucleotides: TGTGCCTGGCAACAATCGCAGGGGGCTGGCAATCAGCCCCAGCATTTT.

The V gene is TRBV5-1, the J gene TRBJ1-2; 8 nucleotides agree with TRBD1. Germline V gene data show CDR1 as SGHRS and CDR2 as YFSETQ. V gave up 4 bases and J gave up 8 bases; unmatched junction bases: 7. CDR3 length: 13 residues. The CDR3 loop is CASSAGGAEGYTF. For the CDR3, the DNA is TGCGCCAGCAGCGCAGGGGGCGCGGAGGGCTACACCTTC.

The V call is TRBV2, the J call TRBJ2-5, with 10 bases lining up with TRBD2. The CDR3 has 14 amino acids. Germline-derived CDR1 and CDR2 are SNHLY and FYNNEI. The trim removed 4 bases at V and 5 bases at J, leaving 4 bases unmatched. The chain's CDR3 is CASSGRTSGETQYF. CDR3 bases: TGTGCCAGCAGTGGGAGGACTAGCGGCGAGACCCAGTACTTC.

This clone ranks as medium-sized. The V call is TRBV14, the J call TRBJ2-7; the match to TRBD1 covers 12 bases. Trimming took 1 base from V and 4 from J; bases not matched to a gene: 5. The CDR3 contains 16 residues. From germline, CDR1 is SGHDN and CDR2 FVKESK. CDR3 loop: CASSQGRGQGAYEQYF. The CDR3, as DNA: TGTGCCAGCAGCCAAGGTCGGGGACAGGGGGCTTACGAGCAGTACTTC. The variable domain in full, completed from reference TRBV14 and TRBJ2-7, reads EAGVTQFPSHSVIEKGQTVTLRCDPISGHDNLYWYRRVMGKEIKFLLHFVKESKQDESGMPNNRFLAERTGGTYSTLKVQPAELEDSGVYFCASSQGRGQGAYEQYFGPGTRLTVT.